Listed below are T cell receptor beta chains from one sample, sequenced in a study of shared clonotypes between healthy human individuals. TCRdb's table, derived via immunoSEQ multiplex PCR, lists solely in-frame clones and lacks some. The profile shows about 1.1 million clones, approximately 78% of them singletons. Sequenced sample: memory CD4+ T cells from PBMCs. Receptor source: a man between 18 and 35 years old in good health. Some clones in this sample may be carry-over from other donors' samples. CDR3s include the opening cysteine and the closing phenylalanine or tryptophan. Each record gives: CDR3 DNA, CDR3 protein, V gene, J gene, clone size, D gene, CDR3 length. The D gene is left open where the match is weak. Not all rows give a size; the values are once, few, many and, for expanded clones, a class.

TGTGCCAGCAGCCCCCGGACTAGCGGGGATCTCTCCTACAATGAGCAGTTCTTC	CASSPRTSGDLSYNEQFF	TRBV7-6	TRBJ2-1	-	TRBD2	18
TGCGCCAGCAGCTTGGCGACAGGGTCCTACGAGCAGTACTTC	CASSLATGSYEQYF	TRBV5-1	TRBJ2-7	-	TRBD1	14
TGTGCCAGCAGTTTATTCGCCCCCGGGACAGGTGGAGATACGCAGTATTTT	CASSLFAPGTGGDTQYF	TRBV27	TRBJ2-3	many	TRBD1	17
TGTGCCAGCACCACCCCAAGGAACACTGAAGCTTTCTTT	CASTTPRNTEAFF	TRBV11-2	TRBJ1-1	once	-	13
TGTGCCAGCAGGGGACTGAACACTGAAGCTTTCTTT	CASRGLNTEAFF	TRBV25-1	TRBJ1-1	-	-	12
TGTGCCAGCAGCTTAGGGGGGGGTAATGAGCAGTTCTTC	CASSLGGGNEQFF	TRBV11-2	TRBJ2-1	once	TRBD2	13
TGCGCCAGCAGCCAACAAAGGAGTTCTGGGGCCAACGTCCTGACTTTC	CASSQQRSSGANVLTF	TRBV4-3	TRBJ2-6	few	-	16
TGTGCCAGCAGCCCCCGTGGAGGACGGAACACCATATATTTT	CASSPRGGRNTIYF	TRBV7-9	TRBJ1-3	once	-	14
TGTGCCAGCAGTATCCCTAACAGGGGGCTTGGGTTGGGCTACACCTTC	CASSIPNRGLGLGYTF	TRBV28	TRBJ1-2	many	TRBD1	16
TGTGCCAGCAGTTCCGCTAGCGGTTACGAGCAGTACTTC	CASSSASGYEQYF	TRBV5-4	TRBJ2-7	-	TRBD2	13
TGTGCCAGCAGTGCCTCGGGGGGGGGTATTAATGAAAAACTGTTTTTT	CASSASGGGINEKLFF	TRBV6-1	TRBJ1-4	-	-	16
TGTGCCATCGCCTCCGGGACTGGGAGCTCTGGAAACACCATATATTTT	CAIASGTGSSGNTIYF	TRBV15	TRBJ1-3	-	-	16
TGTGCCAGCTCACCCGGACGGCAAAGATACAATGAGCAGTTCTTC	CASSPGRQRYNEQFF	TRBV18	TRBJ2-1	-	-	15
TGTGCCAGCAGCTCCCCTGGCAGGCGGGTCACAGATACGCAGTATTTT	CASSSPGRRVTDTQYF	TRBV7-2	TRBJ2-3	-	-	16
TGTGCCAGCAGCTTAGTGGTCGGTTACATAAGCCCCCTCCACTTT	CASSLVVGYISPLHF	TRBV7-2	TRBJ1-6	-	-	15
TGTGCCAGCAGTCGGGCACTGGAAGGACTCTACGAGCAGTACTTC	CASSRALEGLYEQYF	TRBV6-5	TRBJ2-7	-	-	15
TGTGCCAGCCGGGACTGGGGGACTAATGAAAAACTGTTTTTT	CASRDWGTNEKLFF	TRBV19	TRBJ1-4	-	-	14
TGCGCCAGCAGCTTGGGCCAGGTTACTGAAGCTTTCTTT	CASSLGQVTEAFF	TRBV5-1	TRBJ1-1	-	-	13
TGTGCCAGCAGCACAAGACAGGGAAACTCCTACGAGCAGTACTTC	CASSTRQGNSYEQYF	TRBV5-4	TRBJ2-7	-	TRBD1	15
TGTGCCTGGCAAGGGGAAGAGACCCAGTACTTC	CAWQGEETQYF	TRBV30	TRBJ2-5	-	-	11
TGCGCCAGCAGCTTGGTCGGGGGACGCACTGAAGCTTTCTTT	CASSLVGGRTEAFF	TRBV5-1	TRBJ1-1	-	-	14
TGTGCCTTACAGAGCACAGATACGCAGTATTTT	CALQSTDTQYF	TRBV30	TRBJ2-3	-	-	11
TGTGCCAGCAGCGAGCGACAGGCCTTCTATGAGCAGTTCTTC	CASSERQAFYEQFF	TRBV9	TRBJ2-1	-	-	14
TGTGCCAGCAGCTTAGCGGGAGAAGATTTCTACGAGCAGTACTTC	CASSLAGEDFYEQYF	TRBV11-1	TRBJ2-7	-	-	15
TGTGCCAGCAGGTCGTCAGGGAATAGGAACAATGAGCAGTTCTTC	CASRSSGNRNNEQFF	TRBV7-2	TRBJ2-1	-	-	15
TGTGCCAGCGTGGACAGGAGGAACACTGAAGCTTTCTTT	CASVDRRNTEAFF	TRBV28	TRBJ1-1	few	TRBD1	13
TGTGCCAGCAGTTACTCGCGGGGAAACACTGAAGCTTTCTTT	CASSYSRGNTEAFF	TRBV6-6	TRBJ1-1	-	-	14
TGTGCCAGCAGCGTCGGTAGCGGGAGGGTGACTGATACGCAGTATTTT	CASSVGSGRVTDTQYF	TRBV9	TRBJ2-3	-	TRBD2	16
TGTGCCAGCAGTGAACCTGCAGGGGGTCGCTACGAGCAGTACTTC	CASSEPAGGRYEQYF	TRBV28	TRBJ2-7	-	TRBD1	15
TGCGCCAGCAGTCAATTCCGGGGTCGGGCGGTCGGCAATCAGCCCCAGCATTTT	CASSQFRGRAVGNQPQHF	TRBV23-1	TRBJ1-5	-	-	18
TGCAGCGTTGAAGATTGGGGGACAGCCTACGAGCAGTACTTC	CSVEDWGTAYEQYF	TRBV29-1	TRBJ2-7	-	TRBD1	14
TGTGCCAGCAGCCACAACCCTTCTAGCGGGAGTACCTCCTACAATGAGCAGTTCTTC	CASSHNPSSGSTSYNEQFF	TRBV4-2	TRBJ2-1	many	TRBD2	19
TGTGCCAGCAGCCCGGCGGTCGGCGACCCCCCAGATACGCAGTATTTT	CASSPAVGDPPDTQYF	TRBV28	TRBJ2-3	-	-	16
TGTGCCAGCAGCTTAGGGGGACTAGCGGGAAATAAAAACATTCAGTACTTC	CASSLGGLAGNKNIQYF	TRBV11-3	TRBJ2-4	-	TRBD2	17
TGCGCCAGCAGCTTGGCCTCCTCAGTAGGGGCAGATACGCAGTATTTT	CASSLASSVGADTQYF	TRBV5-1	TRBJ2-3	-	-	16
TGTGCCAGCAGTCCTAACCATGAGCAGTTCTTC	CASSPNHEQFF	TRBV2	TRBJ2-1	-	-	11
TGTGCCTCATCGGGTAGCTCCTACAATGAGCAGTTCTTC	CASSGSSYNEQFF	TRBV10-3	TRBJ2-1	-	-	13
TGCAGCGGTGGTGGGGGGATAGGAGATACGCAGTATTTT	CSGGGGIGDTQYF	TRBV29-1	TRBJ2-3	once	-	13
TGTGCCAGCAGTGAAATGGCTAGCGCATCCTACGAGCAGTACTTC	CASSEMASASYEQYF	TRBV6-1	TRBJ2-7	-	-	15
TGTGCTAGTGGTTTGAGGTTGTCGGGACAGGGGGTCTACGAGCAGTACTTC	CASGLRLSGQGVYEQYF	TRBV12-5	TRBJ2-7	-	TRBD1	17
TGCGCCAGCGGACTAGCGGGAGCAGCCAATGAGCAGTTCTTC	CASGLAGAANEQFF	TRBV5-1	TRBJ2-1	-	TRBD2	14
TGCAGCGGGCGGACAGGCAACACCGGGGAGCTGTTTTTT	CSGRTGNTGELFF	TRBV29-1	TRBJ2-2	-	TRBD1	13
TGTGCCTGGAGTCCTCGGTTGGGAGGCTACACCTTC	CAWSPRLGGYTF	TRBV30	TRBJ1-2	-	-	12
TGTGCCAGCAGCTTGGGGGTAGGGCGGTACACCGGGGAGCTGTTTTTT	CASSLGVGRYTGELFF	TRBV5-4	TRBJ2-2	-	-	16
TGTGCCAGCAGCCAAGATCTGGGGGCGCGATTTGGCGAGCAGTACTTC	CASSQDLGARFGEQYF	TRBV14	TRBJ2-7	-	-	16
TGTGCCAGTAGCCCCGGACTGGGCCACAATGAGCAGTTCTTC	CASSPGLGHNEQFF	TRBV19	TRBJ2-1	-	-	14
TGTGCCAGCAGCGACCTGACAGGGGCGCTCACTGAAGCTTTCTTT	CASSDLTGALTEAFF	TRBV11-2	TRBJ1-1	-	TRBD1	15
TGCAGCGTCCTGGGACAGAGAAAGAACACTGAAGCTTTCTTT	CSVLGQRKNTEAFF	TRBV29-1	TRBJ1-1	-	TRBD1	14